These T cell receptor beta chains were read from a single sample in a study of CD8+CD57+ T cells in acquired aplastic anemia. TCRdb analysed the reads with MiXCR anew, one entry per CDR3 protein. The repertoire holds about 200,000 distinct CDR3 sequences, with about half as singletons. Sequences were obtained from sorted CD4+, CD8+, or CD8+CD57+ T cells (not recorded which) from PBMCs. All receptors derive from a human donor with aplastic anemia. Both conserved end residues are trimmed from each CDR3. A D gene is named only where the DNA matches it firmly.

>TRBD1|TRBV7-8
ASSQAGRGRGQGAVNEQY
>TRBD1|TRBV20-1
SAQDRDRGDYEQY
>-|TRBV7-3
ATAATGLAEAF
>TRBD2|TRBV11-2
ASSSGGGDTDTQY
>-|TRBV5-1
ASSREGGTEAF
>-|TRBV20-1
SARIPNTEAF
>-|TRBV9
ASSVASAGNTIY
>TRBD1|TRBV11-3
ASSHGTDSTGELF
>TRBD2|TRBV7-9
ASSLAGGFFFGVTQY
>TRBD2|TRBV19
ASSSPGLASHEQY
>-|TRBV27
ASSSSGSGQF
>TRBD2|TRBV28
ASNPAGGASYEQY
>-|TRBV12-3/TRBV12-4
ASRDTSTDTQY
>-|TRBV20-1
SAGTLAGIEQY
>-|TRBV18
ASSPVGDTQY
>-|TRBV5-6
ASSSDRLLAKNTQY
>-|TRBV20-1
SARNPGQETQY
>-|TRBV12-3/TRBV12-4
ASSLAASEPQH
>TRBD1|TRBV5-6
ASSPNRDRGHLGTEAF
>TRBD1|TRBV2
ASRVDRAQSPLH
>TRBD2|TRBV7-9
ASSRTSGGRTDTQY
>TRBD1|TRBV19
ASSILTGAYEQY
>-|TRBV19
ASSIWRGENTEAF
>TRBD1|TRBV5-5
ASSSLQGANTGELF
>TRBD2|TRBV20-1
SARSGGAGDTQY
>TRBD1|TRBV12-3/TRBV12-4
ASSGQGATSGRLYNEQF
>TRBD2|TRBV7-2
ASSLLWGLAGTTDTQY
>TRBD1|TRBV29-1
SVQVTGGAGEQY
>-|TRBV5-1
ASSSGVKEETQY
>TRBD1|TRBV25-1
ASSVGTGTIGNQPQH
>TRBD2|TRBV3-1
ASSQGRSSGGD
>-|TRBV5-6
ASSLAGGRVTGELF
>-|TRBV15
ATSRGEPNTEAF
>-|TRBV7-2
ASSLFPQTEKLF
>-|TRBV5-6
ASSLLVGPFSSGNTIY
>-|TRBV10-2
ASSEFGRGGEQF
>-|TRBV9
ASTGGPGPPYEQY
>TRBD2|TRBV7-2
ASSSTSGGGDTQY
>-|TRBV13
ASSFSGGDYEQY
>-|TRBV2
ASGDGGTDTQY
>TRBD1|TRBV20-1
SARDTGGDGNQPQH
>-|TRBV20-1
SALGRQGTEAF
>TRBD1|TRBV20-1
SARLSGTGGIGGQPQH
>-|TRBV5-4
ASSKGQQNIQY
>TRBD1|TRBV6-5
ASRGTALYSPLH
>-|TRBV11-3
ASSFRGPYEQY
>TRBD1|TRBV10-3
AIKGTGGTGNTIY
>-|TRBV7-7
ASSLGISAEQF
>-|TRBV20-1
SAREGGLYTEAF
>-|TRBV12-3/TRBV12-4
ASSQGSPLYEQY
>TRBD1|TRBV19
ASSPGTGDVVSYEQF
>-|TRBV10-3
AIAGGQGGTDTQY
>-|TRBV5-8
ASNSGRGVQETQY
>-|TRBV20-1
SALNMDRLNTEAF
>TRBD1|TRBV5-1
ASRSGQVNTEAF